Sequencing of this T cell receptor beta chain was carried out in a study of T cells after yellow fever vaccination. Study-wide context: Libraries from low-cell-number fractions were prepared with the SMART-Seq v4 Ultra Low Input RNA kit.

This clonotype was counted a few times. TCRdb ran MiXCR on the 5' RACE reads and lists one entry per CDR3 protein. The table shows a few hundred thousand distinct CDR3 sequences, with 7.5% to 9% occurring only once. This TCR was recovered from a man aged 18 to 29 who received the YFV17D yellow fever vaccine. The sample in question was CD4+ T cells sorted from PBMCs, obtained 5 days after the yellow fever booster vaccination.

DNA for the CDR3: TGTGCCAGCAGCTTATGGTCGGATAGCAATCAGCCCCAGCATTTT. Translating it yields CASSLWSDSNQPQHF. V is TRBV7-2 and J is TRBJ1-5; D uncertain. The V gene lost 2 bases and the J gene lost 0 bases, with 8 bases spanning the gap. The germline V gene has CDR1 SGHTA and CDR2 FQGNSA. The CDR3 totals 15 residues. The variable domain in full, completed from reference TRBV7-2 and TRBJ1-5, reads GAGVSQSPSNKVTEKGKDVELRCDPISGHTALYWYRQSLGQGLEFLIYFQGNSAPDKSGLPSDRFSAERTGGSVSTLTIQRTQQEDSAVYLCASSLWSDSNQPQHFGDGTRLSIL.